This TCR beta chain was sequenced during a study of blood T cell repertoires in COVID-19. Source study methods: By means of reference gene primer amplification, nucleated cell counts were estimated. Libraries were prepared by immunoSEQ multiplex PCR; TCRdb keeps only in-frame clonotypes and omits some of them. V and J calls and clone size come straight from that table; D and trimming were deduced from the DNA. The sample shows some 150,000 clones, over 75% of them seen only once. The germline CDR1 and CDR2 sequences are KGHSH and LQKENI. V lost 2 bases to trimming and J lost 2 bases, with 12 bases between them. There are 15 residues in the CDR3.

The gene calls are TRBV18 and TRBJ1-1; a possible D gene is TRBD1 (6 bases). The sample taken for sequencing was peripheral blood. The sequence derives from a woman in her forties or fifties with acute or convalescent COVID-19. CDR3 protein: CASSPIAGDNTEAFF. In DNA, the CDR3 is TGTGCCAGCTCACCAATCGCAGGGGACAACACTGAAGCTTTCTTT.